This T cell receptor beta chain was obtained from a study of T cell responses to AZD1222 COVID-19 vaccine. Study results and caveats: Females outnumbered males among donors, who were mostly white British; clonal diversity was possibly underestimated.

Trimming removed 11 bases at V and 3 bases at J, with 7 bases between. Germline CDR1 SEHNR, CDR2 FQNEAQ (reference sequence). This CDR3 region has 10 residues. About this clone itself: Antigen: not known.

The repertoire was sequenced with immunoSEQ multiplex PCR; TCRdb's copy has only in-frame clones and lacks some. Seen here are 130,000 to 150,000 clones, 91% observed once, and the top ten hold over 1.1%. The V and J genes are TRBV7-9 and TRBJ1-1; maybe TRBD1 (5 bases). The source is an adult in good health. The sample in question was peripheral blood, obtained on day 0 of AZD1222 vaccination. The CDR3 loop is CAGGDTEAFF. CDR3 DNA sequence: TGTGCCGGGGGGGACACTGAAGCTTTCTTT. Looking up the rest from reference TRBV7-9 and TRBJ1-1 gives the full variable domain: DTGVSQNPRHKITKRGQNVTFRCDPISEHNRLYWYRQTLGQGPEFLTYFQNEAQLEKSRLLSDRFSAERPKGSFSTLEIQRTEQGDSAMYLCAGGDTEAFFGQGTRLTVV.